Described below is a single TCR beta chain sequence and its context. CDR3 length: 13 residues. Trimming cost V 3 bases and J 2 bases; bases outside gene matches: 1. Per germline, CDR1 SGHRS and CDR2 YFSETQ. This specimen belongs to a study of CD8+ T cells in alopecia areata. Whole-study context: Tofacitinib treatment spanned 6 to 18 months, with 6 months off drug afterward.

Treatment noted: oral pan-JAK inhibitor, 5-10 mg twice daily. The sequencing template was cDNA reverse transcribed from extracted RNA. Sequencing was performed with immunoSEQ multiplex PCR; in TCRdb, only in-frame clones are kept and a portion is missing. The sample has hundreds of thousands of clones, about 60% seen once. Source: CD4+ T cells sorted from blood, taken between weeks 51 and 54, from a patient treated with tofacitinib. The gene calls are TRBV5-1 and TRBJ2-7, with TRBD1 matching over 8 bases. The receptor comes from a human donor with alopecia areata. CDR3 bases: TGCGCCAGCAGCTCGGACAGGGCCTACGAGCAGTACTTC. It encodes CASSSDRAYEQYF.